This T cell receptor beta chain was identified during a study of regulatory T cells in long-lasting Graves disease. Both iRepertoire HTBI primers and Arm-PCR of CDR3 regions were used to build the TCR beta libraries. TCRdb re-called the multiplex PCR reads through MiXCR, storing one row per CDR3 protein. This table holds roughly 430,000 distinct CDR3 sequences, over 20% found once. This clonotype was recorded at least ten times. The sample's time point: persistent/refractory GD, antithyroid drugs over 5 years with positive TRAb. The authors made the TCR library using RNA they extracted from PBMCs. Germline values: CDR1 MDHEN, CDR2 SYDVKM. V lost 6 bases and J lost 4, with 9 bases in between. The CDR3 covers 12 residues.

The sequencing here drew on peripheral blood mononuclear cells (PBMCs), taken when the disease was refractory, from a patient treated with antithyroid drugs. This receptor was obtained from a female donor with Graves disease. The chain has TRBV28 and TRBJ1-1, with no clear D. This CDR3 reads CASSPPGTEAFF. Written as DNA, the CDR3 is TGTGCCAGCAGCCCGCCGGGCACTGAAGCTTTCTTT.